This paragraph covers one T cell receptor (beta chain) sequence. The antigen is not known. These data belong to a study of regulatory T cells in long-lasting Graves disease. Across the study: Duration of antithyroid drug therapy among newly diagnosed Graves' patients was under 3 months. Findings of the study overall: TCR diversity in persistent Graves' patients was below that of newly diagnosed ones.

The time point is: newly diagnosed GD, antithyroid drugs for less than 3 months. RNA isolated from PBMCs was used to make the TCR library. Construction of TCR beta libraries relied on iRepertoire HTBI primers and on Arm-PCR targeting CDR3 regions. TCRdb called the multiplex PCR reads again in MiXCR, with one record for every CDR3 protein. The sample includes around 450,000 distinct CDR3 sequences, 14% to 15% of them seen just once. This same sample was also taken into another study, of T cells in Graves' hyperthyroidism and ophthalmopathy.

The TCR originated in a woman in her 40s with Graves disease. The starting material was peripheral blood mononuclear cells (PBMCs), obtained at new diagnosis, from a patient treated with antithyroid drugs.

The CDR3 DNA reads TGTGCCAGCTCAGCCTTCAAAGGGACAGGGGACGAGCAGTACTTC. It encodes CASSAFKGTGDEQYF. This chain uses TRBV18 with TRBJ2-7, with TRBD1 identical over 10 bases. Trimming at V came to 5 bases and at J to 5 bases, leaving 9 bases not matched to a gene. The CDR3 spans 15 residues. Germline V lookup: CDR1 KGHSH, CDR2 LQKENI.